The rows below give T cell receptor beta chains drawn from one sample of a study of CDR3 diversity in severe acne. TCRdb re-derived calls from the PCR reads in MiXCR, one entry per CDR3 protein. Of around 91,000 distinct CDR3 sequences in the sample, 45% to 55% were seen once. The material sequenced was blood. These receptors came from a male donor in good health, without acne. Both conserved end residues are part of each CDR3. The D gene is left open where the match is weak. Expanded clones get a size class; other rows say once, few or many, or leave the size out.

j_gene,v_gene,d_gene,abundance,CDR3aa,CDR3nt
TRBJ2-2,TRBV24-1,TRBD2,.,CATRASGRWTGELFF,TGTGCCACCAGGGCTAGCGGGAGGTGGACCGGGGAGCTGTTTTTT
TRBJ2-1,TRBV7-2,TRBD2,.,CASTLAGLPYNGQFF,TGCGCCAGCACCTTAGCGGGTCTCCCCTACAATGGGCAGTTCTTC
TRBJ2-1,TRBV5-1,TRBD1,once,CASSTDRGYNEQFF,TGCGCCAGCAGCACCGACAGGGGGTACAATGAGCAGTTCTTC
TRBJ1-6,TRBV7-2,TRBD1,medium-sized,CASSPGTGLHSPLHF,TGTGCCAGCAGCCCCGGGACAGGGTTGCATTCACCCCTCCACTTT
TRBJ2-7,TRBV5-1,.,.,CASSLAGAEQYF,TGCGCCAGCAGCTTGGCAGGGGCCGAGCAGTACTTC
TRBJ2-1,TRBV2,.,.,CASSTGQTYNEQFF,TGTGCCAGCAGTACCGGACAGACCTACAATGAGCAGTTCTTC
TRBJ2-3,TRBV5-1,.,.,CASSSGTSADTQYF,TGCGCCAGCAGCTCAGGGACATCCGCAGATACGCAGTATTTT
TRBJ2-7,TRBV29-1,TRBD2,few,CSVDSGRAMYEQYF,TGCAGCGTTGACAGCGGGAGGGCCATGTACGAGCAGTACTTC
TRBJ1-3,TRBV25-1,.,.,CASSLGGNTIYF,TGTGCCAGCAGTTTGGGGGGAAACACCATATATTTT
TRBJ1-2,TRBV24-1,.,medium-sized,CATSDPRKEGGNYGYTF,TGTGCCACCAGTGATCCGAGGAAGGAGGGGGGTAACTATGGCTACACCTTC
TRBJ2-7,TRBV11-2,.,many,CASSLTQVYEQYF,TGTGCCAGCAGCTTAACCCAAGTCTACGAGCAGTACTTC
TRBJ1-2,TRBV4-1,.,once,CASSHGRGAPGGYTF,TGCGCCAGCAGCCACGGTCGAGGGGCGCCGGGTGGCTACACCTTC
TRBJ2-1,TRBV2,TRBD1,many,CASSRDRAGYNEQFF,TGTGCCAGCAGTCGGGACAGGGCCGGCTACAATGAGCAGTTCTTC
TRBJ2-2,TRBV20-1,TRBD2,.,CSALGLVDTGELFF,TGCAGTGCCCTGGGACTAGTAGACACCGGGGAGCTGTTTTTT
TRBJ1-5,TRBV18,.,.,CASSPTADSNQPQHF,TGTGCCAGCTCACCGACAGCGGATAGCAATCAGCCCCAGCATTTT
TRBJ2-7,TRBV20-1,TRBD1,.,CSARDLRQGFSRGYEQYF,TGCAGTGCTAGAGACCTTAGACAGGGCTTTAGTCGGGGCTACGAGCAGTACTTC
TRBJ2-7,TRBV7-2,.,.,CASRRAGLSSYEQYF,TGTGCCAGCAGGCGTGCGGGACTGAGTTCCTACGAGCAGTACTTC
TRBJ2-1,TRBV5-8,.,.,CASSFYICSARNGTSYNEQFF,.